These 18 T cell receptor beta chains originate from one sample sequenced in a study of blood T cell repertoires in COVID-19. The data were produced by immunoSEQ multiplex PCR, yet TCRdb's version contains in-frame clones alone and is incomplete. The sample lists 220,000 or so clones, over 65% occurring once. The sequencing sample was made of PBMCs or T cells enriched from blood (not recorded which). All receptors come from a woman aged 55-69 years who had recovered from COVID-19.

The chain employs TRBV3-1 (or the pseudogene TRBV3-2) and TRBJ2-1, with D perhaps matching TRBD1 (6 bases). The CDR3 has 17 amino acids. From germline, CDR1 is LGHDT and CDR2 YNNKEL (reference sequence). V was clipped by 5 bases and J by 4 bases, with 21 bases between them. The CDR3 coding sequence is TGTGCCAGCAGCGCCCGGACAGCCGACTCCAATTACAATGAGCAGTTCTTC. Translated: CASSARTADSNYNEQFF.

The chain uses TRBV5-4 and TRBJ2-1, with D unresolved. V was cut by 2 bases and J by 2 bases, with 11 bases left in between. CDR3 length equals 15 residues. Germline values: CDR1 SGHNT, CDR2 YYREEE (reference sequence). CDR3 region: CASSLALLTYNEQFF. CDR3 bases: TGTGCCAGCAGCTTAGCTTTACTAACCTACAATGAGCAGTTCTTC.

The V gene is TRBV7-6, the J gene TRBJ2-1; 9 bases agree with TRBD1. The CDR3 extends over 14 amino acids. Germline V CDR1 and CDR2: SGHVS, FNYEAQ. With 5 bases clipped from V and 8 bases from J, the junction kept 7 bases outside the gene matches. In nucleotides, the CDR3 is TGTGCCAGCAGCGAGAAGGACAGGGGCGATGAGCAGTTCTTC. Translated: CASSEKDRGDEQFF. Full variable domain (outside the CDR3, taken from reference TRBV7-6 and TRBJ2-1): GAGVSQSPRYKVTKRGQDVALRCDPISGHVSLYWYRQALGQGPEFLTYFNYEAQQDKSGLPNDRFSAERPEGSISTLTIQRTEQRDSAMYRCASSEKDRGDEQFFGPGTRLTVL.

The rearrangement joins TRBV27 to TRBJ2-2; TRBD2 agrees at 7 bases. The CDR3 spans 17 residues. Trimming removed 5 bases from V and 3 bases from J; junction bases left unmatched: 12. The germline V gene encodes CDR1 MNHEY and CDR2 SMNVEV (reference sequence). The CDR3 here is CASSPLPTSRDTGELFF. The CDR3 DNA reads TGTGCCAGCAGTCCTCTCCCGACTAGCAGAGACACCGGGGAGCTGTTTTTT.

V usage is TRBV15 and J usage is TRBJ2-3; a weak D match, TRBD2 (5 bases). This CDR3 is built from 16 residues. Trimming pared 0 bases from V and 2 bases from J, leaving 12 bases between. The germline gives CDR1 LNHNV, CDR2 YYDKDF (reference sequence). CDR3 sequence: CATSRDYGDFTDTQYF. The CDR3, as DNA: TGTGCCACCAGCAGAGATTACGGGGATTTCACAGATACGCAGTATTTT.

The chain carries TRBV19 and TRBJ2-3; 9 bases line up with TRBD2. This CDR3 is 15 amino acids long. The junction had 5 bases not matched to a gene; V was cut back by 5 bases and J by 2 bases. The V gene's germline CDR1 is LNHDA and CDR2 SQIVND (reference sequence). CDR3: CASSPLAGNTDTQYF. The CDR3 DNA is TGTGCCAGTAGTCCCCTAGCGGGAAACACAGATACGCAGTATTTT.

The chain's CDR3 is CASRLAREGEF. The CDR3 DNA reads TGTGCAAGTCGCTTAGCGCGGGAAGGGGAGTTC. The genes are TRBV12-2 and TRBJ1-2. TRBV12-2 is deemed a pseudogene. The CDR3 covers 11 residues.

The J gene is TRBJ1-6, the V gene TRBV12-3 or TRBV12-4; no clear D gene. The CDR3 runs to 12 residues. V was pared by 3 bases and J by 10 bases, with 7 bases between. The CDR3: CASSLLRSPLHF. The DNA for the CDR3 is TGTGCCAGCAGTTTGCTTCGGTCACCCCTCCACTTT.

This clone has a handful of counts. The J gene is TRBJ2-7, the V gene TRBV7-9; 7 bases map to TRBD1. The V gene end was trimmed by 4 bases and the J gene end by 0 bases; junction bases not matched to a gene: 9. This CDR3 region has 16 residues. Germline V gives CDR1 SEHNR, CDR2 FQNEAQ (reference sequence). The CDR3 DNA reads TGTGCCAGCAGCTCGCATTTACAGGGGACCTCCTACGAGCAGTACTTC. Amino acid sequence: CASSSHLQGTSYEQYF.

This clone was observed a handful of times. V and J are TRBV3-1 (or the pseudogene TRBV3-2) and TRBJ2-5, with TRBD2 identical over 9 bases. From germline, CDR1 is LGHDT and CDR2 YNNKEL (reference sequence). The length of the CDR3 is 16 residues. V dropped 3 bases and J dropped 2; count of bases not matched to a gene: 7. CDR3 loop: CASSHLSSGGQETQYF. The CDR3 coding sequence is TGTGCCAGCAGCCACTTGAGTAGCGGGGGACAAGAGACCCAGTACTTC.

This clone occurred a few times. The gene calls are TRBV7-2 and TRBJ1-2; D gene unclear. Looked up from germline, CDR1 is SGHTA and CDR2 is FQGNSA. V lost 2 bases, J lost 2 bases, and 12 bases lay in between. The CDR3 is made up of 15 amino acids. The CDR3 sequence: CASSLREHLNYGYTF. For the CDR3, the DNA is TGTGCCAGCAGCTTAAGGGAGCATCTCAACTATGGCTACACCTTC.

J is TRBJ2-5 and V is TRBV27; TRBD1 matches 12 bases. With 11 bases clipped from V and 4 bases from J, the junction kept 5 bases outside the gene matches. Germline loops: CDR1 MNHEY, CDR2 SMNVEV (reference sequence). The CDR3 length is 13 residues. CDR3 in amino acids: CAVGQGALETQYF. As DNA, the CDR3 is TGTGCCGTGGGACAGGGGGCTTTAGAGACCCAGTACTTC.

This clone was seen just once. V usage is TRBV2 and J usage is TRBJ2-7; no definite D call. CDR3 length equals 15 residues. V shed 2 bases and J shed 5 bases, with 16 bases lying between them. From germline, CDR1 is SNHLY and CDR2 FYNNEI. The CDR3 sequence: CASSERQMRFHEQYF. CDR3 nucleotides: TGTGCCAGCAGTGAACGTCAGATGAGGTTCCACGAGCAGTACTTC.

This rearrangement joins TRBV15 to TRBJ2-3, with unresolved D. Trimming took 0 bases from V and 0 from J, leaving 7 bases between them. Germline CDR1 is LNHNV and CDR2 is YYDKDF (reference sequence). CDR3 length: 15 residues. The CDR3 loop reads CATSRELPSTDTQYF. Here the CDR3 DNA reads TGTGCCACCAGCAGAGAACTACCTAGCACAGATACGCAGTATTTT.

This clone was picked up one time. The chain combines TRBV7-9 with TRBJ2-3; a weak D match, TRBD2 (7 bases). Trimming took 2 bases from V and 5 from J, leaving 20 bases between them. From germline, CDR1 is SEHNR and CDR2 FQNEAQ (reference sequence). The CDR3 is made up of 17 amino acids. The CDR3 DNA follows: TGTGCCAGCAGCTTACGGAAGGGGCGGGGGCTGAAAGATACGCAGTATTTT. As protein: CASSLRKGRGLKDTQYF.

The genes are TRBV9 and TRBJ1-3, with 9 bases aligning to TRBD1. Germline V gene sequence: CDR1 SGDLS, CDR2 YYNGEE. V shed 0 bases, J shed 0 bases, and the junction held 7 bases outside the gene matches. CDR3 length equals 18 residues. CDR3 sequence: CASSVEGTGSFSGNTIYF. The CDR3, as DNA: TGTGCCAGCAGCGTAGAGGGGACAGGGTCCTTCTCTGGAAACACCATATATTTT.

This clone occurred a few times. Other DNA sequences in the sample encode the same CDR3. CDR3 nucleotides: TGTGCCAGCAGCTTAGGTGGGGGCGGGAGGGCGACAGATACGCAGTATTTT. This codes for CASSLGGGGRATDTQYF. The J gene is TRBJ2-3, the V gene TRBV7-2; 9 bases are a match to TRBD2. V dropped 1 base and J dropped 3; count of bases not matched to a gene: 8. This CDR3 spans 17 amino acids. CDR1 is SGHTA and CDR2 is FQGNSA in the germline V gene.

The chain carries TRBV29-1 and TRBJ1-5, with 8 bases identical to TRBD1. Germline loops: CDR1 SQVTM, CDR2 ANQGSEA. With 5 bases clipped from V and 7 bases from J, the junction kept 10 bases outside the gene matches. This CDR3 spans 14 amino acids. CDR3 in DNA: TGCAGCGTTACCCTCGGACAGGGCCGACAGCCCCAGCATTTT. This gives the protein CSVTLGQGRQPQHF.